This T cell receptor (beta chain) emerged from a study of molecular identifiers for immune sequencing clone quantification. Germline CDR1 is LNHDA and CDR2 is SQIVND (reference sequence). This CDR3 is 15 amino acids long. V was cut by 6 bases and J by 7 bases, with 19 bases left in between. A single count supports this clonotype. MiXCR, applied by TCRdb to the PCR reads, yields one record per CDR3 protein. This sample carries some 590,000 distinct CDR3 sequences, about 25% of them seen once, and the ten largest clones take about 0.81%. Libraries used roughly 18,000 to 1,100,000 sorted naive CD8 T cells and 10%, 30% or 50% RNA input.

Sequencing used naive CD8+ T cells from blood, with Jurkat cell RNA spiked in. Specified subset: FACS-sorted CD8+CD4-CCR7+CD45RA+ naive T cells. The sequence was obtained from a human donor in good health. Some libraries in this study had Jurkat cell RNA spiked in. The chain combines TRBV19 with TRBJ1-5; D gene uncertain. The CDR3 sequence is CASSPVLGSEQPQHF. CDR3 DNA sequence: TGTGCCAGTAGCCCGGTTCTAGGGTCAGAGCAGCCCCAGCATTTT.